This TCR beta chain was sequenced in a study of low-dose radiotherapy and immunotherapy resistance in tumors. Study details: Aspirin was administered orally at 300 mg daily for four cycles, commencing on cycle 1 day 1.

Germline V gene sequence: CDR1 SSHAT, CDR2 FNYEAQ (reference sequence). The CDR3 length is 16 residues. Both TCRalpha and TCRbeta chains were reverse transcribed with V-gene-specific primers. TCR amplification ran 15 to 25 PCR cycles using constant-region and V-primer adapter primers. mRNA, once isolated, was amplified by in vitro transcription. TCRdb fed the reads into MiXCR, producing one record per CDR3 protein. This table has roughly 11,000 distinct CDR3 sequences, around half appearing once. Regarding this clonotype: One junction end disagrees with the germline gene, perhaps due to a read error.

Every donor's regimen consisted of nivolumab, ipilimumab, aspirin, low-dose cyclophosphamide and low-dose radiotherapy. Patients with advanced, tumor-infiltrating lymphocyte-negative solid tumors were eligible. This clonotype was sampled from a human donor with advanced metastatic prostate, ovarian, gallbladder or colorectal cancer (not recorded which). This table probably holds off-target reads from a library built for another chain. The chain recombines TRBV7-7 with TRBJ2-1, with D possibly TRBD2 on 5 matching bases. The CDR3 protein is CASSAGEQARYNEQFF. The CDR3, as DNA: TGTGCTAGCAGCGCCGGGGAACAAGCGAGGTACAATGAGCAGTTCTTC. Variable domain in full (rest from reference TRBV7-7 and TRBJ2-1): GAGVSQSPRYKVTKRGQDVTLRCDPISSHATLYWYQQALGQGPEFLTYFNYEAQPDKSGLPSDRFSAERPEGSISTLTIQRTEQRDSAMYRCASSAGEQARYNEQFFGPGTRLTVL.